What follows are 18 T cell receptor beta chains derived from one specimen sequenced in a study of blood T cell repertoires in COVID-19. Method: immunoSEQ multiplex PCR; TCRdb's copy keeps in-frame clones and lacks some. The data show around 220,000 clones, roughly 84% seen once. The specimen sequenced was peripheral blood. The receptors here all came from a woman aged 40 to 55 with active or convalescent COVID-19.

This chain connects TRBV7-9 to TRBJ2-5, with 11 bases fitting TRBD2. V was clipped by 2 bases and J by 1 base; unmatched bases: 0. CDR1 and CDR2 (germline): SEHNR, FQNEAQ (reference sequence). There are 15 residues in the CDR3. The CDR3 loop is CASSLTSGGQETQYF. In DNA form, the CDR3 reads TGTGCCAGCAGCTTAACTAGCGGGGGCCAAGAGACCCAGTACTTC.

The chain carries TRBV29-1 and TRBJ1-5; TRBD1 matches 7 bases. Per the germline V gene, CDR1 is SQVTM and CDR2 is ANQGSEA. Losses at the gene ends were 5 bases for V and 6 bases for J; bases not matched to a gene: 7. The CDR3 totals 13 residues. The CDR3: CSVRGQFGQPQHF. The CDR3, as DNA: TGCAGCGTTCGGGGACAGTTTGGTCAGCCCCAGCATTTT.

The chain couples TRBV12-3 or TRBV12-4 to TRBJ1-1; no definite D call. The CDR3 loop spans 11 amino acids. V lost 5 bases, J lost 6 bases, and 7 bases lay in between. CDR3 amino acids: CASSARSEAFF. Written as DNA, the CDR3 is TGTGCCAGCAGTGCCCGGTCTGAAGCTTTCTTT.

The V call is TRBV5-1, the J call TRBJ2-1; TRBD2 matches 7 bases. Germline trimming cut 4 bases from V and 1 base from J; bases unmatched to any gene: 11. The CDR3 is 17 residues long. CDR1 is SGHRS, CDR2 YFSETQ, per germline. CDR3 sequence (DNA): TGCGCCAGCAGCGCTGGCAGCGGGGTGACTTCCTACAATGAGCAGTTCTTC. Protein product: CASSAGSGVTSYNEQFF.

This clone turned up a few times. The genes are TRBV5-8 and TRBJ1-3; D gene ambiguous. Germline CDR1 SGHTS, CDR2 YDEGEE. The V end was cut by 3 bases, the J end by 4 bases, with 8 bases between. The CDR3 extends over 13 amino acids. The DNA for the CDR3 is TGTGCCAGCAGCTCCCCCTCGGGAAACACCATATATTTT. As protein: CASSSPSGNTIYF.

This rearrangement joins TRBV5-8 to TRBJ1-1; 7 bases are a match to TRBD1. Trimming cost V 6 bases and J 1 base; bases outside gene matches: 6. CDR1 and CDR2 from the germline V gene are SGHTS and YDEGEE. The CDR3 sequence is 14 residues long. Here the CDR3 DNA reads TGTGCCAGCAACCCGGACAGGCCGAACACTGAAGCTTTCTTT. Its translation: CASNPDRPNTEAFF.

This chain joins TRBV21-1 and TRBJ1-1; the table's D call, TRBD1, was not checked against the DNA. TRBV21-1 counts as a pseudogene. The CDR3 is 15 residues long. CDR3 DNA: TGTGCCAGCAGCGACCGGGACAGGGAATCCACTGAAGCTTTCTTT. This encodes CASSDRDRESTEAFF.

In this sample, this clone turned up a few times. V usage is TRBV2 and J usage is TRBJ1-5; possible D gene TRBD1, 6 bases. This CDR3 has 15 amino acids. Trimming cost V 6 bases and J 0 bases, with 12 bases left between them. Germline V lookup: CDR1 SNHLY, CDR2 FYNNEI. The CDR3 bases are TGTGCCAGCAGAGGACAGCGCAATAGCAATCAGCCCCAGCATTTT. This gives the protein CASRGQRNSNQPQHF. Variable domain in full (rest from reference TRBV2 and TRBJ1-5): EPEVTQTPSHQVTQMGQEVILRCVPISNHLYFYWYRQILGQKVEFLVSFYNNEISEKSEIFDDQFSVERPDGSNFTLKIRSTKLEDSAMYFCASRGQRNSNQPQHFGDGTRLSIL.

This sequence joins TRBV7-2 and TRBJ1-1; 9 positions agree with TRBD1. The V gene's germline CDR1 is SGHTA and CDR2 FQGNSA. The CDR3 consists of 15 residues. J lost 1 base, V lost 5 bases, and 5 bases had no gene match. The CDR3 is CASSMTGGRNTEAFF. The CDR3 nucleotides read TGTGCCAGCAGCATGACAGGGGGAAGGAACACTGAAGCTTTCTTT. The full variable domain, its missing parts supplied by reference TRBV7-2 and TRBJ1-1, is GAGVSQSPSNKVTEKGKDVELRCDPISGHTALYWYRQSLGQGLEFLIYFQGNSAPDKSGLPSDRFSAERTGGSVSTLTIQRTQQEDSAVYLCASSMTGGRNTEAFFGQGTRLTVV.

This chain links TRBV29-1 with TRBJ1-2; no clear D gene. V was pared by 4 bases and J by 2 bases, with 8 bases between. Germline V gene data show CDR1 as SQVTM and CDR2 as ANQGSEA. The CDR3 is 12 amino acids. CDR3 coding DNA: TGCAGCGTTGGTAGGGAGAACTATGGCTACACCTTC. Translating gives CSVGRENYGYTF.

This clone occurred a few times. The chain combines TRBV28 with TRBJ2-5, with 12 nucleotides matching TRBD2. CDR3 length: 14 amino acids. Germline lookup yields CDR1 MDHEN and CDR2 SYDVKM. With V trimmed by 8 bases and J by 3 bases, 4 bases remained unmatched. The CDR3, as DNA: TGTGCCAGCGGACGGACTAGCGGGAAAGAGACCCAGTACTTC. It encodes CASGRTSGKETQYF.

The chain couples TRBV19 to TRBJ2-4; possible D gene TRBD2, 5 bases. Germline values: CDR1 LNHDA, CDR2 SQIVND (reference sequence). This CDR3 region has 13 residues. Deletions cut 1 base from V and 7 bases from J, with 8 bases between. The CDR3 is CASSIVTGNIQYF. Written as DNA, the CDR3 is TGTGCCAGTAGTATAGTGACGGGGAACATTCAGTACTTC. The complete variable domain, with remaining parts taken from reference TRBV19 and TRBJ2-4, reads DGGITQSPKYLFRKEGQNVTLSCEQNLNHDAMYWYRQDPGQGLRLIYYSQIVNDFQKGDIAEGYSVSREKKESFPLTVTSAQKNPTAFYLCASSIVTGNIQYFGAGTRLSVL.

This clone turned up a few times. The chain employs TRBV4-1 and TRBJ1-2; TRBD1 matches 7 bases. CDR1 is MGHRA and CDR2 is YSYEKL in the germline V gene. This CDR3 is built from 14 residues. With 0 bases clipped from V and 5 bases from J, the junction kept 3 bases outside the gene matches. In DNA form, the CDR3 reads TGCGCCAGCAGCCAAGATACAGGGGTATATGGCTACACCTTC. Its protein product is CASSQDTGVYGYTF.

This clone was counted between two and nine times. The V call is TRBV10-1, the J call TRBJ2-2; no clear D gene. Germline V gene data show CDR1 as WNHNN and CDR2 as SYGVQD (reference sequence). The CDR3 extends over 16 amino acids. V was cut by 6 bases and J by 4 bases, with 18 bases left in between. CDR3 sequence: CASSRALPGPTGELFF. As DNA, the CDR3 is TGCGCCAGCAGCCGCGCCCTGCCGGGTCCCACCGGGGAGCTGTTTTTT.

This clone was seen at least ten times. The chain employs TRBV28 and TRBJ1-1; TRBD1 matches at 7 bases. With 6 bases clipped from V and 1 base from J, the junction kept 14 bases outside the gene matches. Germline lookup yields CDR1 MDHEN and CDR2 SYDVKM. CDR3 length equals 17 residues. This CDR3 reads CASRPRQGIIWNTEAFF. The CDR3 coding sequence is TGTGCCAGCAGGCCCCGACAGGGAATAATTTGGAACACTGAAGCTTTCTTT.

This chain joins TRBV28 and TRBJ2-1; 7 nucleotides line up with TRBD2. Germline V CDR1 and CDR2: MDHEN, SYDVKM. The CDR3 length is 16 residues. The V segment lost 3 bases and the J segment 1 base; nucleotides outside the gene matches: 6. The CDR3 nucleotides read TGTGCCAGCAGTTTCTTGACGGGGGGATCCTACAATGAGCAGTTCTTC. This translates into CASSFLTGGSYNEQFF. Filled out from reference TRBV28 and TRBJ2-1, the complete variable domain reads DVKVTQSSRYLVKRTGEKVFLECVQDMDHENMFWYRQDPGLGLRLIYFSYDVKMKEKGDIPEGYSVSREKKERFSLILESASTNQTSMYLCASSFLTGGSYNEQFFGPGTRLTVL.

A few counts support this clone. The V and J genes are TRBV6-5 and TRBJ2-1, with no clear D. The CDR3 runs to 13 residues. The germline V and J ends were trimmed by 0 bases and 8 bases, with 8 bases remaining between them. Germline assignment: CDR1 MNHEY and CDR2 SVGAGI. Here the CDR3 reads CASSYSKADEQFF. CDR3 nucleotide sequence: TGTGCCAGCAGTTACTCAAAGGCGGATGAGCAGTTCTTC.

The chain uses TRBV5-1 and TRBJ2-7; 10 bases map to TRBD1. Germline CDR1 SGHRS, CDR2 YFSETQ. V gave up 5 bases and J gave up 4 bases; unmatched junction bases: 9. The CDR3 spans 15 residues. CDR3 sequence reads: CASRTGTGDFYEQYV. The CDR3, as DNA: TGCGCCAGCAGAACCGGGACAGGGGACTTTTACGAGCAGTACGTC.